These 14 T cell receptor beta chains share one sample of origin, sequenced in a study of yellow fever vaccine responses in identical twins. TCRdb passed the RT-PCR reads through MiXCR, listing each CDR3 protein once. The sample holds 13,000 or so distinct CDR3 sequences, almost 85% seen once. Here the sequenced sample was T cells from blood (PBMCs), unsorted or a sorted subset (not recorded which), taken before or after yellow fever vaccination (not recorded which). These TCRs come from a woman aged 18 to 35 who received the yellow fever vaccine.

The chain uses TRBV18 and TRBJ2-7, with 9 bases matching TRBD1. Per the germline V gene, CDR1 is KGHSH and CDR2 is LQKENI. The CDR3 has 15 amino acids. Trimming removed 5 bases from V and 3 bases from J; junction bases left unmatched: 8. CDR3 coding DNA: TGTGCCAGCTCAGAATCCGGGACAGGGATCTACGAGCAGTACTTC. Translated: CASSESGTGIYEQYF.

The chain has TRBV6-1 and TRBJ2-7; 7 bases are a match to TRBD1. Per germline, CDR1 MNHNS and CDR2 SASEGT. CDR3 length equals 14 residues. V shed 6 bases and J 6 bases; nucleotides not matched to a gene: 11. CDR3 coding DNA: TGTGCCAGCAGCGCCGGGACAGCGTCCAGCGAGCAGTACTTC. It yields the protein CASSAGTASSEQYF.

The CDR3 is CASIFPAGGYNEQFF. CDR3 in DNA: TGTGCCAGTATCTTTCCCGCGGGAGGCTACAATGAGCAGTTCTTC. J is TRBJ2-1 and V is TRBV7-9; 8 nucleotides line up with TRBD2. CDR1 and CDR2 from the germline V gene are SEHNR and FQNEAQ (reference sequence). CDR3 length equals 15 residues. Germline trimming cut 9 bases from V and 3 bases from J; bases unmatched to any gene: 10.

The V gene is TRBV29-1, the J gene TRBJ1-1; 7 bases match TRBD1. The germline V gene encodes CDR1 SQVTM and CDR2 ANQGSEA. The CDR3 consists of 15 residues. With 7 bases clipped from V and 6 bases from J, the junction kept 17 bases outside the gene matches. The DNA for the CDR3 is TGCAGCGCCCTCCTCGCGCCAGGGGGGGGATCTGAAGCTTTCTTT. Amino acids: CSALLAPGGGSEAFF. The variable domain in full, completed from reference TRBV29-1 and TRBJ1-1, reads SAVISQKPSRDICQRGTSLTIQCQVDSQVTMMFWYRQQPGQSLTLIATANQGSEATYESGFVIDKFPISRPNLTFSTLTVSNMSPEDSSIYLCSALLAPGGGSEAFFGQGTRLTVV.

This sequence joins TRBV9 and TRBJ2-3; D call uncertain. This CDR3 spans 13 amino acids. Trimming removed 9 bases at V and 1 base at J, with 12 bases between. Germline V gives CDR1 SGDLS, CDR2 YYNGEE. The CDR3 reads CATSAWGTDTQYF. As DNA, the CDR3 is TGTGCCACCTCTGCGTGGGGCACAGATACGCAGTATTTT.

The DNA for the CDR3 is TGTGCCAGCTCACCAAACGGGGATGAGCAGTTCTTC. Translation gives CASSPNGDEQFF. The chain uses TRBV18 and TRBJ2-1; TRBD2 might be the D (5 bases). This CDR3 is 12 amino acids long. In germline, CDR1 is KGHSH, CDR2 LQKENI. Trimming stripped 2 bases from V and 8 bases from J, with 7 bases between.

The chain joins TRBV11-2 to TRBJ2-1, with D tentatively TRBD2 (6 bases). The length of the CDR3 is 14 residues. V shed 1 base and J shed 12 bases, with 16 bases lying between them. CDR1 is SGHAT and CDR2 is FQNNGV in the germline V gene. The CDR3 region is CASSLGSVGRGQFF. The DNA for the CDR3 is TGTGCCAGCAGCTTAGGGTCGGTCGGGAGAGGGCAGTTCTTC. The full variable domain, its missing parts supplied by reference TRBV11-2 and TRBJ2-1, is EAGVAQSPRYKIIEKRQSVAFWCNPISGHATLYWYQQILGQGPKLLIQFQNNGVVDDSQLPKDRFSAERLKGVDSTLKIQPAKLEDSAVYLCASSLGSVGRGQFFGPGTRLTVL.

The chain carries TRBV4-2 and TRBJ2-1; TRBD2 aligns across 9 bases. The CDR3 length is 16 residues. Unmatched junction bases numbered 8, after V lost 0 bases and J lost 8 bases. Germline values: CDR1 LGHNA, CDR2 YNFKEQ. Written as DNA, the CDR3 is TGTGCCAGCAGCCAAGATAAGGCGGGGGGGTTCTATGAGCAGTTCTTC. Its translation: CASSQDKAGGFYEQFF.

The chain recombines TRBV20-1 with TRBJ2-5; unclear D gene. In germline, CDR1 is DFQATT, CDR2 SNEGSKA (reference sequence). The CDR3 is 11 amino acids. Trimming stripped 6 bases from V and 4 bases from J, with 9 bases between. The CDR3 spells CSADLGETQYF. The CDR3 DNA reads as TGCAGTGCCGATCTTGGAGAGACCCAGTACTTC.

The J gene is TRBJ2-1, the V gene TRBV2, with 9 bases matching TRBD2. This CDR3 is 14 amino acids long. In germline, CDR1 is SNHLY, CDR2 FYNNEI. The V gene end was trimmed by 9 bases and the J gene end by 6 bases; junction bases not matched to a gene: 9. DNA for the CDR3: TGTGCCAGTCTTAGCGGGAGTTCTTTCAATGAGCAGTTCTTC. Amino acid sequence: CASLSGSSFNEQFF. Drawing the rest from reference TRBV2 and TRBJ2-1, the complete variable domain is EPEVTQTPSHQVTQMGQEVILRCVPISNHLYFYWYRQILGQKVEFLVSFYNNEISEKSEIFDDQFSVERPDGSNFTLKIRSTKLEDSAMYFCASLSGSSFNEQFFGPGTRLTVL.

J is TRBJ2-3 and V is TRBV2, with D possibly being TRBD2 (6 bases). This CDR3 comprises 14 residues. V lost 7 bases to trimming and J lost 3 bases, with 14 bases between them. CDR1 SNHLY and CDR2 FYNNEI come from the germline V gene. The CDR3, as DNA: TGTGCCAGCAAGCTAGAGAGCGGGACAGATACGCAGTATTTT. Its translation is CASKLESGTDTQYF.

V and J are TRBV5-6 and TRBJ2-1; no reliable D call. Per germline, CDR1 SGHDT and CDR2 YYEEEE. V was clipped by 0 bases and J by 4 bases, with 11 bases between them. The CDR3 sequence is 15 residues long. The DNA of the CDR3 is TGTGCCAGCAGCTTGGGGACCGAGCCATACAATGAGCAGTTCTTC. Amino acids: CASSLGTEPYNEQFF.

This clonotype came up a few times. This sequence joins TRBV2 and TRBJ1-6; no clear D. With 4 bases removed from V and 8 bases from J, the gap between germline ends came to 9 bases. The CDR3 extends over 13 amino acids. Germline-derived CDR1 and CDR2 are SNHLY and FYNNEI. The CDR3 here is CASSVRLHSPLHF. CDR3 sequence (DNA): TGTGCCAGCAGTGTTAGACTTCATTCACCCCTCCACTTT.

The chain has TRBV9 and TRBJ2-3, with D possibly being TRBD1 (5 bases). This CDR3 region has 15 residues. Germline assignment: CDR1 SGDLS and CDR2 YYNGEE. V was cut by 3 bases and J by 2 bases, with 13 bases left in between. CDR3 protein: CASSGDSAPTDTQYF. The DNA for the CDR3 is TGTGCCAGCAGCGGAGACAGCGCACCCACAGATACGCAGTATTTT.